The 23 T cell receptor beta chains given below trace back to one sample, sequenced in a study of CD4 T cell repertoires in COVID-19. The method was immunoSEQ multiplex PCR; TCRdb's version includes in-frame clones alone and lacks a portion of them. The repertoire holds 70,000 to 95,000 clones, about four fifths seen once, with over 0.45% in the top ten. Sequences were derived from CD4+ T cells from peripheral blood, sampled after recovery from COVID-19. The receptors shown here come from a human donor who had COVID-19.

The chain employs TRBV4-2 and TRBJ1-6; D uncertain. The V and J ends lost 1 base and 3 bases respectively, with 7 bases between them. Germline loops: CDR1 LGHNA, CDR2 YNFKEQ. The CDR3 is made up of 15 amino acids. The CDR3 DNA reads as TGTGCCAGCAGCCAAGGAGACGGCTATAATTCACCCCTCCACTTT. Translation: CASSQGDGYNSPLHF.

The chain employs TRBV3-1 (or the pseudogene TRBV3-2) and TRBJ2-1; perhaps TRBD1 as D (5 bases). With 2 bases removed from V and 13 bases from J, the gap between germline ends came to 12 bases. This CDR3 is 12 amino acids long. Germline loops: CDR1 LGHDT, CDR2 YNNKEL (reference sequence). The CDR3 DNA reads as TGTGCCAGCAGCCAAACAGGAGAAATACAGTTCTTC. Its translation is CASSQTGEIQFF.

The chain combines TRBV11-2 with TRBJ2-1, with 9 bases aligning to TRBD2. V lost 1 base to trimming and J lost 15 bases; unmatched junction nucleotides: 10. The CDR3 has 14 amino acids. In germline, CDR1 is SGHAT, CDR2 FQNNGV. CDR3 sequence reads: CASSLAGSGRRPFF. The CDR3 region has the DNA TGTGCCAGCAGCTTAGCGGGTAGCGGGAGACGACCGTTCTTC.

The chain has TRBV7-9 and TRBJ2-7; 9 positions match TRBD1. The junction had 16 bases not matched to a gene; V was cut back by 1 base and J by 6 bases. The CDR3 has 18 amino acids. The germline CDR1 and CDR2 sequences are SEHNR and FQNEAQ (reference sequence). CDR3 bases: TGTGCCAGCAGCTTAGAACCCCCCCGGGACAGGGTCACGGGCGAGCAGTACTTC. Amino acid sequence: CASSLEPPRDRVTGEQYF. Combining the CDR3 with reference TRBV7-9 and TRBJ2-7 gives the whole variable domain DTGVSQNPRHKITKRGQNVTFRCDPISEHNRLYWYRQTLGQGPEFLTYFQNEAQLEKSRLLSDRFSAERPKGSFSTLEIQRTEQGDSAMYLCASSLEPPRDRVTGEQYFGPGTRLTVT.

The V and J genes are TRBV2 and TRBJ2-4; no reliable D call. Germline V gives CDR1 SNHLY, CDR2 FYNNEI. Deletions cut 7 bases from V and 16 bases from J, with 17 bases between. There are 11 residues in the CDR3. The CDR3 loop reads CASKELAGIYF. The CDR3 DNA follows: TGTGCCAGCAAAGAGCTGGCAGGTATATACTTC.

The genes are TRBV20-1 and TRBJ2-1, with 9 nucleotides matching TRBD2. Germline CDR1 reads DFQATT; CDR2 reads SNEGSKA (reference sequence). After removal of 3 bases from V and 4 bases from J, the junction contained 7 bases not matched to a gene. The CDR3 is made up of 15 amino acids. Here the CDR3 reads CSASMGGRGYNEQFF. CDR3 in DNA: TGCAGTGCTAGTATGGGCGGGAGGGGGTACAATGAGCAGTTCTTC.

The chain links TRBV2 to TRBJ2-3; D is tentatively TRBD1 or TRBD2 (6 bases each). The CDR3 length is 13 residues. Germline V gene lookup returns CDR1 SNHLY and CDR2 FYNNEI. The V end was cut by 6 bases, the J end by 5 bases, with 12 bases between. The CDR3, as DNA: TGTGCCAGCAGCTGGGGGGCGGGAGATACGCAGTATTTT. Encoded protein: CASSWGAGDTQYF.

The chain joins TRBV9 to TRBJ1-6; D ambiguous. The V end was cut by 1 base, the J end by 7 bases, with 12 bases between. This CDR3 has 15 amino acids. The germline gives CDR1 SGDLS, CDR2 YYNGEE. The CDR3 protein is CASSVSDSTNSPLHF. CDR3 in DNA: TGTGCCAGCAGCGTATCAGATTCTACGAATTCACCCCTCCACTTT.

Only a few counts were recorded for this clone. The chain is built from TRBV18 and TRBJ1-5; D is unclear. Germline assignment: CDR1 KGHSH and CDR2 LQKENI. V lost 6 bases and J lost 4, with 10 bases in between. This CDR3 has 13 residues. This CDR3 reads CASSAAENQPQHF. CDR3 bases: TGTGCCAGCTCTGCAGCGGAAAATCAGCCCCAGCATTTT.

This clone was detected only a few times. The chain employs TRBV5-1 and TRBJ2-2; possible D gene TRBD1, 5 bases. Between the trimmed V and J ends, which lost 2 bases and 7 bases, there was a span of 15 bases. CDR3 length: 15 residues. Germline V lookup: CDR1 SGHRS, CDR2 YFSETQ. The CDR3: CASSLRTSQDGELFF. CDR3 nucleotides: TGCGCCAGCAGCTTACGGACATCCCAGGACGGGGAGCTGTTTTTT.

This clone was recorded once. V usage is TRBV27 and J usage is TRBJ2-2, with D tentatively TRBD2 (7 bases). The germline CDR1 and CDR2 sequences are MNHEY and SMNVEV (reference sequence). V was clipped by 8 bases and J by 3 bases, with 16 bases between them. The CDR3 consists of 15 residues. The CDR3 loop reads CASGGEGGDTGELFF. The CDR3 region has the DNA TGTGCCAGCGGTGGGGAGGGGGGCGACACCGGGGAGCTGTTTTTT.

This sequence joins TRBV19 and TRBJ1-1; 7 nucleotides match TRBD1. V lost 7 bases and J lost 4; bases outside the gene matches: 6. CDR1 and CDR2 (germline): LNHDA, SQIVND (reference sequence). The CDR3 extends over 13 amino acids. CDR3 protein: CASTLQGGTEAFF. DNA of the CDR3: TGTGCCAGTACCCTCCAGGGGGGCACTGAAGCTTTCTTT.

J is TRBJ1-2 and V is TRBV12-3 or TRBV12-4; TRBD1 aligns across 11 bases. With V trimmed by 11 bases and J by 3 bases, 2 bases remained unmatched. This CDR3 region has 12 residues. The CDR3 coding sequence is TGTGCCGGACAGGGGGCGGACTATGGCTACACCTTC. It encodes CAGQGADYGYTF.

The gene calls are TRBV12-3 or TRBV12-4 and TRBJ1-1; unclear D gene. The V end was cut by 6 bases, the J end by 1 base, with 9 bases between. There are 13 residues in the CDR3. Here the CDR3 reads CASSFDTNTEAFF. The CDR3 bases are TGTGCCAGCAGCTTCGACACGAACACTGAAGCTTTCTTT.

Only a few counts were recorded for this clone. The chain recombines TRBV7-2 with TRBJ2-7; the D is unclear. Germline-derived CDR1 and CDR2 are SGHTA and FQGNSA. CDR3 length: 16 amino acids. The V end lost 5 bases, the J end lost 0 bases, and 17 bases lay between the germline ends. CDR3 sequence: CASSPRGPAYSYEQYF. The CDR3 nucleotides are TGTGCCAGCAGCCCCCGTGGGCCAGCTTACTCCTACGAGCAGTACTTC.

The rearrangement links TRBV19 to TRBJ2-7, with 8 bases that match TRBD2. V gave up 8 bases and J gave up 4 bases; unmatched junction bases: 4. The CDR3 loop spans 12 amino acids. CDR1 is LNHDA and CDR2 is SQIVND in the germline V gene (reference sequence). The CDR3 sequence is CASGLAGYEQYF. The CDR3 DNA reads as TGTGCCAGTGGGCTAGCGGGTTACGAGCAGTACTTC. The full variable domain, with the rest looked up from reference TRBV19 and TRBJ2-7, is DGGITQSPKYLFRKEGQNVTLSCEQNLNHDAMYWYRQDPGQGLRLIYYSQIVNDFQKGDIAEGYSVSREKKESFPLTVTSAQKNPTAFYLCASGLAGYEQYFGPGTRLTVT.

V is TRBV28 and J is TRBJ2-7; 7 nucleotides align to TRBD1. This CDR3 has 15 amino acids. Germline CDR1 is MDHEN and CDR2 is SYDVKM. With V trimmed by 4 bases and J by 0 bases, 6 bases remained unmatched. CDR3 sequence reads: CASSSPGQSSYEQYF. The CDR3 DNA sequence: TGTGCCAGCAGTTCTCCGGGACAGAGCTCCTACGAGCAGTACTTC. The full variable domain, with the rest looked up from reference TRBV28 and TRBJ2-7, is DVKVTQSSRYLVKRTGEKVFLECVQDMDHENMFWYRQDPGLGLRLIYFSYDVKMKEKGDIPEGYSVSREKKERFSLILESASTNQTSMYLCASSSPGQSSYEQYFGPGTRLTVT.

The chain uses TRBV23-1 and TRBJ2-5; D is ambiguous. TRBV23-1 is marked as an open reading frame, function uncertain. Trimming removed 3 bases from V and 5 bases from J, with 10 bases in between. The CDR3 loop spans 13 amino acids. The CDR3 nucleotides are TGCGCCAGCAGTCATATTAGAGCTGAGACCCAGTACTTC. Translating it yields CASSHIRAETQYF.

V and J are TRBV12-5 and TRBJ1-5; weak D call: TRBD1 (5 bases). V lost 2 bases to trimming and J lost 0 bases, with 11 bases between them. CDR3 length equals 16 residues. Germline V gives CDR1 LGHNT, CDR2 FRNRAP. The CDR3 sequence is CASGLFSGSSNQPQHF. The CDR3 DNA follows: TGTGCTAGTGGTTTGTTCTCAGGGAGTAGCAATCAGCCCCAGCATTTT. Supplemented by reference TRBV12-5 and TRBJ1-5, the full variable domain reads DARVTQTPRHKVTEMGQEVTMRCQPILGHNTVFWYRQTMMQGLELLAYFRNRAPLDDSGMPKDRFSAEMPDATLATLKIQPSEPRDSAVYFCASGLFSGSSNQPQHFGDGTRLSIL.

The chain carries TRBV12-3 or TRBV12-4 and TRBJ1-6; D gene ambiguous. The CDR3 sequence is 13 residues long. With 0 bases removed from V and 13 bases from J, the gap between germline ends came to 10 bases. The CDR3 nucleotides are TGTGCCAGCAGTTTAGCGACTGGGGAGCCCCTCCACTTT. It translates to CASSLATGEPLHF.

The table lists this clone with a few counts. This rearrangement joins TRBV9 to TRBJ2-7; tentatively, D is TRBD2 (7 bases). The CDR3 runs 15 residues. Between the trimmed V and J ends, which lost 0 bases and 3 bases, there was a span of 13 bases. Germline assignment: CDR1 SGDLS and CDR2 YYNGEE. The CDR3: CASSVGRGGLYEQYF. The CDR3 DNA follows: TGTGCCAGCAGCGTAGGTAGGGGGGGACTCTACGAGCAGTACTTC.

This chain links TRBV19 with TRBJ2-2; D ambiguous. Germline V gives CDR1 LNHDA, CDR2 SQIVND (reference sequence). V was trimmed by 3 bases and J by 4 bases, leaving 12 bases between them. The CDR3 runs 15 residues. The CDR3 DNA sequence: TGTGCCAGTAGTATCCTGTTGGTAACCACCGGGGAGCTGTTTTTT. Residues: CASSILLVTTGELFF.

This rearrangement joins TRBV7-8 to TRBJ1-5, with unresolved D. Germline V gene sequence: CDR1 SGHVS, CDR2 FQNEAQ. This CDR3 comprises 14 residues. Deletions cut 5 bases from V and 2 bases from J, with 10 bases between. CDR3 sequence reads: CASSQDSRNQPQHF. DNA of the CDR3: TGTGCCAGCAGCCAGGACTCCCGCAATCAGCCCCAGCATTTT. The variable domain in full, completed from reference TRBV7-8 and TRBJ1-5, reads GAGVSQSPRYKVAKRGQDVALRCDPISGHVSLFWYQQALGQGPEFLTYFQNEAQLDKSGLPSDRFFAERPEGSVSTLKIQRTQQEDSAVYLCASSQDSRNQPQHFGDGTRLSIL.